The 20 T cell receptor beta chains below were found in one sample sequenced in a study of CD8 T cells in Susac syndrome. 0.5 to 1 ug RNA was reverse transcribed with random hexamers. TCRdb itself ran the immunoSEQ multiplex PCR reads through MiXCR, one entry per CDR3 protein. This sample carries around 200,000 distinct CDR3 sequences, roughly 95% of them seen once, and the ten largest clones take around 0.09%. What was sequenced was CD4+ T cells from PBMCs. The origin of the receptors is a human donor with multiple sclerosis.

This clonotype has just one count. The chain is built from TRBV6-2 or TRBV6-3 and TRBJ2-7; D could derive from TRBD1 or TRBD2 (5 bases each). Germline lookup yields CDR1 MNHEY and CDR2 SVGEGT. The CDR3 sequence is 13 residues long. V lost 5 bases and J lost 7, with 15 bases in between. The CDR3 DNA sequence: TGTGCCAGCAGTGAGAGGGGACCTCCGGAGCAGTACTTC. Translating it yields CASSERGPPEQYF.

The DNA for the CDR3 is TGTGCCAGCAGTTATAAGGGGACAGGGGTTGGTACCGGGGAGCTGTTTTTT. It specifies CASSYKGTGVGTGELFF. The gene calls are TRBV6-5 and TRBJ2-2; 10 nucleotides line up with TRBD1. Germline V gives CDR1 MNHEY, CDR2 SVGAGI. The V segment lost 3 bases and the J segment 5 bases; nucleotides outside the gene matches: 9. CDR3 length: 17 amino acids.

The rearrangement joins TRBV30 to TRBJ2-7, with 13 bases identical to TRBD2. There are 12 residues in the CDR3. With 4 bases clipped from V and 7 bases from J, the junction kept 1 base outside the gene matches. From germline, CDR1 is GTSNPN and CDR2 SVGIG (reference sequence). The CDR3 nucleotides are TGTGCCTGGACGGGACTAGCGGGGGAGCAGTACTTC. This codes for CAWTGLAGEQYF. The variable domain in full, with the rest retrieved from reference TRBV30 and TRBJ2-7, is SQTIHQWPATLVQPVGSPLSLECTVEGTSNPNLYWYRQAAGRGLQLLFYSVGIGQISSEVPQNLSASRPQDRQFILSSKKLLLSDSGFYLCAWTGLAGEQYFGPGTRLTVT.

V is TRBV5-1 and J is TRBJ2-2; D is undetermined. The CDR3 is made up of 14 amino acids. Germline CDR1 is SGHRS and CDR2 is YFSETQ. The V gene lost 2 bases and the J gene lost 5 bases, with 10 bases spanning the gap. CDR3: CASSFRIQTGELFF. CDR3 coding DNA: TGCGCCAGCAGCTTCCGGATTCAGACCGGGGAGCTGTTTTTT.

This chain connects TRBV5-1 to TRBJ2-3; TRBD1 aligns across 8 bases. V lost 0 bases and J lost 9; bases outside the gene matches: 6. Germline CDR1 is SGHRS and CDR2 is YFSETQ. The CDR3 has 14 residues. The CDR3 nucleotides are TGCGCCAGCAGCTTGGCGCAGGGGGCGCAAACGCAGTATTTT. It codes for CASSLAQGAQTQYF.

The V gene is TRBV20-1, the J gene TRBJ2-7; D might be TRBD2 (6 bases). The CDR3 loop spans 14 amino acids. Germline lookup yields CDR1 DFQATT and CDR2 SNEGSKA (reference sequence). The germline V and J ends were trimmed by 4 bases and 0 bases, with 13 bases remaining between them. The CDR3 coding sequence is TGCAGTGCTATTAGTGGGGGGAGCTCCTACGAGCAGTACTTC. As protein: CSAISGGSSYEQYF.

This clonotype was seen once. The chain links TRBV6-2 or TRBV6-3 to TRBJ2-3; D is undetermined. Germline V gives CDR1 MNHEY, CDR2 SVGEGT. The CDR3 is 13 residues long. The germline V and J ends were trimmed by 6 bases and 6 bases, with 13 bases remaining between them. CDR3 DNA sequence: TGTGCCAGCAGACCCTCCGCTCTGGATACGCAGTATTTT. As protein: CASRPSALDTQYF.

J is TRBJ2-3 and V is TRBV3-1; D may be TRBD1 (6 bases). Germline assignment: CDR1 LGHDT and CDR2 YNNKEL (reference sequence). The CDR3 consists of 14 residues. Trimming removed 5 bases from V and 2 bases from J, with 11 bases in between. CDR3 sequence reads: CASSYGTNTDTQYF. CDR3 bases: TGTGCCAGCAGCTACGGGACAAACACAGATACGCAGTATTTT.

V is TRBV30 and J is TRBJ1-6; D is unclear. Germline loops: CDR1 GTSNPN, CDR2 SVGIG (reference sequence). The CDR3 runs 14 residues. V dropped 2 bases and J dropped 6 bases, with 11 bases sitting between them. The CDR3 loop reads CAWSFWVLNSPLHF. For the CDR3, the DNA is TGTGCCTGGAGTTTTTGGGTCCTTAATTCACCCCTCCACTTT.

The chain combines TRBV14 with TRBJ1-5; D perhaps matches TRBD1 (5 bases). Germline V CDR1 and CDR2: SGHDN, FVKESK. CDR3 length equals 13 residues. The V end lost 4 bases, the J end lost 9 bases, and 13 bases lay between the germline ends. CDR3 in amino acids: CASSPGRGRPQHF. The CDR3 nucleotides read TGTGCCAGCAGCCCCGGGAGGGGTCGGCCCCAGCATTTT.

V usage is TRBV3-1 and J usage is TRBJ1-2; D gene ambiguous. The CDR3 loop spans 14 amino acids. CDR1 and CDR2 (germline): LGHDT, YNNKEL (reference sequence). V was pared by 3 bases and J by 2 bases, with 10 bases between. The CDR3 spells CASSHSDGNYGYTF. CDR3 nucleotide sequence: TGTGCCAGCAGCCACTCCGACGGGAACTATGGCTACACCTTC. Complete variable domain (other parts from reference TRBV3-1 and TRBJ1-2): DTAVSQTPKYLVTQMGNDKSIKCEQNLGHDTMYWYKQDSKKFLKIMFSYNNKELIINETVPNRFSPKSPDKAHLNLHINSLELGDSAVYFCASSHSDGNYGYTFGSGTRLTVV.

The table lists this clonotype with a count of one. The chain carries TRBV12-3 or TRBV12-4 and TRBJ2-1, with TRBD1 matching over 10 bases. Germline trimming cut 5 bases from V and 3 bases from J; bases unmatched to any gene: 4. This CDR3 is 15 amino acids long. The CDR3 here is CASSPGTGVYNEQFF. The DNA for the CDR3 is TGTGCCAGCAGTCCCGGGACAGGGGTCTACAATGAGCAGTTCTTC.

The chain couples TRBV29-1 to TRBJ2-7, with 9 bases aligning to TRBD1. This CDR3 has 13 amino acids. CDR1 and CDR2 from the germline V gene are SQVTM and ANQGSEA. Trimming cost V 6 bases and J 6 bases; bases outside gene matches: 9. The CDR3: CSVATMTGGEQYF. DNA of the CDR3: TGCAGCGTCGCTACCATGACAGGGGGCGAGCAGTACTTC.

This rearrangement joins TRBV29-1 to TRBJ2-3; D is uncertain. V was clipped by 3 bases and J by 1 base, with 5 bases between them. The CDR3 is 12 amino acids. Germline assignment: CDR1 SQVTM and CDR2 ANQGSEA. Here the CDR3 DNA reads TGCAGCGTTGACCGCCGCACAGATACGCAGTATTTT. Translated, it gives CSVDRRTDTQYF.

The chain couples TRBV20-1 to TRBJ2-1, with 11 bases fitting TRBD2. Germline CDR1 DFQATT, CDR2 SNEGSKA (reference sequence). The CDR3 is 15 amino acids. The junction had 13 bases not matched to a gene; V was cut back by 6 bases and J by 9 bases. CDR3 DNA: TGCAGTGCGAGGGGACTAGCGGACCCTCGTGGTGAGCAGTTCTTC. It specifies CSARGLADPRGEQFF.

The rearrangement joins TRBV7-9 to TRBJ1-3; D remains unclear. The CDR3 has 16 amino acids. The V end was cut by 4 bases, the J end by 0 bases, with 13 bases between. Germline values: CDR1 SEHNR, CDR2 FQNEAQ (reference sequence). The chain's CDR3 is CASSSFGSRSGNTIYF. Written as DNA, the CDR3 is TGTGCCAGCAGCTCTTTTGGGTCCCGCTCTGGAAACACCATATATTTT.

This clonotype was picked up one time. The V and J genes are TRBV29-1 and TRBJ2-2, with 11 bases fitting TRBD1. The CDR3 has 14 residues. Losses at the gene ends were 6 bases for V and 6 bases for J; bases not matched to a gene: 6. Germline CDR1 and CDR2: SQVTM and ANQGSEA. The CDR3 bases are TGCAGCGTGGAACCGGGACAGGGGGCCGGGGAGCTGTTTTTT. Translating it yields CSVEPGQGAGELFF.

CDR3 sequence (DNA): TGTGCCAGCGGGGGGGACTCCGCAGATACGCAGTATTTT. Its protein is CASGGDSADTQYF. The J gene is TRBJ2-3, the V gene TRBV7-9; 7 bases are a match to TRBD2. Germline assignment: CDR1 SEHNR and CDR2 FQNEAQ (reference sequence). The V segment lost 8 bases and the J segment 4 bases; nucleotides outside the gene matches: 6. This CDR3 region has 13 residues.

The chain uses TRBV12-3 or TRBV12-4 and TRBJ1-2; tentative D call: TRBD1 (6 bases). There are 13 residues in the CDR3. Trimming took off 5 bases at V and 4 bases at J, with 11 bases between the two ends. CDR3 DNA sequence: TGTGCCAGCAGTCTCCGGGACATCTATGGCTACACCTTC. Translating gives CASSLRDIYGYTF.

The chain couples TRBV2 to TRBJ1-2; no reliable D call. The CDR3 is 14 amino acids. The V end lost 4 bases, the J end lost 4 bases, and 13 bases lay between the germline ends. Germline CDR1 SNHLY, CDR2 FYNNEI. The CDR3 nucleotides are TGTGCCAGCAGTGCGGAGGAAGACTTCTATGGCTACACCTTC. This gives the protein CASSAEEDFYGYTF.